This passage covers 10 T cell receptor beta chains from one sample sequenced in a study of shared clonotypes between healthy human individuals. TCRdb keeps only in-frame clones here, not all; method: immunoSEQ multiplex PCR. The sample lists hundreds of thousands of clones, 95% to 96% occurring once. Naivety among CD8 cells was defined by CD45RO negativity and positive CCR7 selection, thereby excluding terminally differentiated effector memory CD45RA+ cells. Source material: naive CD8+ T cells sorted from blood. These receptors were taken from a woman between 25 and 40 years old in good health.

Here the CDR3 DNA reads TGTGCCAGCAGTTTAAGGGGCTTAGCGGCCTACAATGAGCAGTTCTTC. This translates into CASSLRGLAAYNEQFF. This chain connects TRBV28 to TRBJ2-1; D possibly corresponds to TRBD2 (6 bases). The CDR3 has 16 amino acids. The germline V gene encodes CDR1 MDHEN and CDR2 SYDVKM. V was cut by 2 bases and J by 2 bases, with 13 bases left in between.

The chain combines TRBV5-8 with TRBJ2-5; D gene ambiguous. Trimming took off 4 bases at V and 13 bases at J, with 11 bases between the two ends. The germline CDR1 and CDR2 sequences are SGHTS and YDEGEE. The CDR3 is 10 amino acids. This CDR3 is CASSPRVPYF. The CDR3 DNA is TGTGCCAGCAGCCCTAGGGTACCGTACTTC.

A single count supports this clone. The CDR3 sequence: CASLGAGANVLTF. The CDR3 coding sequence is TGTGCCAGTCTGGGGGCTGGGGCCAACGTCCTGACTTTC. This chain connects TRBV27 to TRBJ2-6; D is perhaps TRBD1 or TRBD2 (5 bases each). Trimming removed 9 bases at V and 2 bases at J, with 8 bases between. Germline V gene data show CDR1 as MNHEY and CDR2 as SMNVEV (reference sequence). CDR3 length: 13 amino acids. Drawing the rest from reference TRBV27 and TRBJ2-6, the complete variable domain is EAQVTQNPRYLITVTGKKLTVTCSQNMNHEYMSWYRQDPGLGLRQIYYSMNVEVTDKGDVPEGYKVSRKEKRNFPLILESPSPNQTSLYFCASLGAGANVLTFGAGSRLTVL.

This chain links TRBV5-1 with TRBJ2-6, with a weak D call TRBD1 (6 bases). V lost 5 bases and J lost 1, with 10 bases in between. CDR3 size: 15 residues. Germline V gene lookup returns CDR1 SGHRS and CDR2 YFSETQ. CDR3 nucleotides: TGCGCCAGCAGTCCGGACAGATCTGGGGCCAACGTCCTGACTTTC. Its protein product is CASSPDRSGANVLTF.

The table lists this clone with a count of one. This chain links TRBV9 with TRBJ2-1; D is ambiguous. V shed 4 bases and J shed 9 bases, with 8 bases lying between them. Germline CDR1 is SGDLS and CDR2 is YYNGEE. This CDR3 has 11 residues. The CDR3 sequence is CASSLGTEQFF. The CDR3 region has the DNA TGTGCCAGCAGCCTAGGTACTGAGCAGTTCTTC.

As DNA, the CDR3 is TGTGCCAGCAGCCCAGGACTAGCGGGACGCACAGATACGCAGTATTTT. Translated: CASSPGLAGRTDTQYF. This chain uses TRBV9 with TRBJ2-3; 12 bases align to TRBD2. CDR3 length: 16 amino acids. CDR1 and CDR2 from the germline V gene are SGDLS and YYNGEE. The ends lost 4 bases at V and 1 base at J; junction bases unmatched: 4.

The CDR3 region is CASSQGQGRAEAFF. In nucleotides, the CDR3 is TGCGCCAGCAGCCAGGGACAGGGAAGAGCTGAAGCTTTCTTT. The chain recombines TRBV5-1 with TRBJ1-1, with 9 bases identical to TRBD1. J lost 6 bases, V lost 4 bases, and 7 bases had no gene match. This CDR3 comprises 14 residues. Germline loops: CDR1 SGHRS, CDR2 YFSETQ.

The chain combines TRBV30 with TRBJ2-1; 7 positions agree with TRBD2. V was clipped by 5 bases and J by 9 bases; unmatched bases: 4. Germline assignment: CDR1 GTSNPN and CDR2 SVGIG (reference sequence). This CDR3 spans 11 amino acids. In DNA, the CDR3 is TGTGCCTGGGGACTAGGCGGTGAGCAGTTCTTC. It encodes CAWGLGGEQFF.

The chain joins TRBV9 to TRBJ2-1; tentative D call: TRBD2 (6 bases). Germline V lookup: CDR1 SGDLS, CDR2 YYNGEE. Trimming shortened V by 5 bases and J by 2 bases, and 14 bases separated the two germline ends. The CDR3 runs to 15 residues. CDR3 bases: TGTGCCAGCAGTTATCAGGAGGGCCCCTACAATGAGCAGTTCTTC. Its protein is CASSYQEGPYNEQFF.

The chain joins TRBV7-9 to TRBJ2-2; D unresolved. The germline CDR1 and CDR2 sequences are SEHNR and FQNEAQ (reference sequence). The ends were cut back, 8 bases at V and 0 bases at J, with 7 bases in the middle. There are 13 residues in the CDR3. DNA of the CDR3: TGTGCCAGCGTCAAATCGAACACCGGGGAGCTGTTTTTT. Its translation is CASVKSNTGELFF.